A single sample is the source of the 24 T cell receptor beta chains below, sequenced in a study of OX40 agonist ivuxolimab in advanced cancers. Sequencing used immunoSEQ multiplex PCR; TCRdb keeps in-frame clones, though not all of them. The sample carries approximately 45,000 clones, around nine tenths recorded once. This sample comprised CD4+ or CD8+ T cells sorted from blood, obtained in a trial of the OX40 agonist ivuxolimab. All receptors come from an adult with an advanced solid tumor such as melanoma, head and neck, liver or kidney cancer.

The genes are TRBV7-7 and TRBJ2-1; 8 positions match TRBD2. In germline, CDR1 is SSHAT, CDR2 FNYEAQ (reference sequence). There are 13 residues in the CDR3. The chain's CDR3 is CSVLGGGYNEQFF. In DNA form, the CDR3 reads TGTTCCGTCCTGGGCGGGGGGTACAATGAGCAGTTCTTC. The variable domain in full, with the rest retrieved from reference TRBV7-7 and TRBJ2-1, is GAGVSQSPRYKVTKRGQDVTLRCDPISSHATLYWYQQALGQGPEFLTYFNYEAQPDKSGLPSDRFSAERPEGSISTLTIQRTEQRDSAMYRCSVLGGGYNEQFFGPGTRLTVL.

The chain recombines TRBV18 with TRBJ2-5; 7 bases agree with TRBD1. CDR3 length: 13 residues. Germline values: CDR1 KGHSH, CDR2 LQKENI. V was clipped by 3 bases and J by 5 bases; unmatched bases: 3. The CDR3 sequence: CASSPGTVETQYF. The CDR3 DNA follows: TGTGCCAGCTCACCTGGGACAGTGGAGACCCAGTACTTC. Full variable domain (rest looked up from reference TRBV18 and TRBJ2-5): NAGVMQNPRHLVRRRGQEARLRCSPMKGHSHVYWYRQLPEEGLKFMVYLQKENIIDESGMPKERFSAEFPKEGPSILRIQQVVRGDSAAYFCASSPGTVETQYFGPGTRLLVL.

The chain employs TRBV6-5 and TRBJ2-5, with TRBD1 identical over 7 bases. Losses at the gene ends were 3 bases for V and 5 bases for J; bases not matched to a gene: 9. This CDR3 spans 15 amino acids. From germline, CDR1 is MNHEY and CDR2 SVGAGI. The CDR3 loop reads CASSYRGGRWETQYF. The CDR3 nucleotides read TGTGCCAGCAGTTATAGAGGGGGCAGGTGGGAGACCCAGTACTTC.

The V gene is TRBV2, the J gene TRBJ2-6, with no clear D. Germline-derived CDR1 and CDR2 are SNHLY and FYNNEI. CDR3 size: 14 residues. Trimming pared 3 bases from V and 6 bases from J, leaving 9 bases between. The CDR3 here is CASSDHGEANVLTF. As DNA, the CDR3 is TGTGCCAGCAGTGACCACGGAGAGGCCAACGTCCTGACTTTC.

The CDR3 spells CASSYRAGSDYEQYF. CDR3 DNA: TGTGCCAGCAGTTACAGGGCAGGGTCGGACTACGAGCAGTACTTC. The chain couples TRBV6-6 to TRBJ2-7; D might be TRBD1 (5 bases). The CDR3 has 15 residues. Germline CDR1 MNHNY, CDR2 SVGAGI (reference sequence). V was shortened by 2 bases and J by 3 bases, with 14 bases between the two germline ends.

This chain joins TRBV27 and TRBJ2-3; possibly TRBD2 for D (5 bases). V gave up 3 bases and J gave up 4 bases, with 8 bases separating them. CDR1 is MNHEY, CDR2 SMNVEV, per germline (reference sequence). The CDR3 contains 13 residues. The CDR3 protein is CASSFFSADTQYF. CDR3 DNA: TGTGCCAGCAGTTTCTTTAGCGCAGATACGCAGTATTTT.

The rearrangement joins TRBV27 to TRBJ1-1; weak D call: TRBD1 (5 bases). V lost 5 bases and J lost 2, with 18 bases in between. The CDR3 is 16 residues long. CDR1 and CDR2 (germline): MNHEY, SMNVEV (reference sequence). The CDR3 region is CASSVPPGTANTEAFF. DNA of the CDR3: TGTGCCAGCAGTGTTCCACCCGGGACGGCAAACACTGAAGCTTTCTTT.

As regards this clone: No DNA is shown, since the ends of the CDR3 on it are uncertain; the CDR3 is the one TCRdb lists. The rearrangement links TRBV28 to TRBJ2-2; TRBD2 is taken as the D call from the table, unchecked against the DNA. Germline-derived CDR1 and CDR2 are MDHEN and SYDVKM. The CDR3 is 13 residues long, ends included. The CDR3 sequence: CASSTSNTGELFF.

This clone was seen more than once but under ten times. V gene TRBV7-2 combines with J gene TRBJ1-1, with TRBD1 identical over 10 bases. The trim removed 6 bases at V and 5 bases at J, leaving 9 bases unmatched. Germline loops: CDR1 SGHTA, CDR2 FQGNSA. CDR3 length equals 15 residues. As DNA, the CDR3 is TGTGCCAGCAGTGCCGGGACAGGGGTTCGGACTGAAGCTTTCTTT. It encodes CASSAGTGVRTEAFF.

This chain joins TRBV6-1 and TRBJ2-7; either TRBD1 or TRBD2 may supply D (5 bases each). V shed 5 bases and J shed 4 bases, with 15 bases lying between them. CDR3 size: 14 residues. Germline V gives CDR1 MNHNS, CDR2 SASEGT. CDR3 bases: TGTGCCAGCAGTCCCTCGGGGCCCGCTTACGAGCAGTACTTC. Its translation: CASSPSGPAYEQYF.

This chain uses TRBV7-2 with TRBJ2-1; D is possibly TRBD2 (6 bases). CDR3 length: 18 residues. Germline CDR1 and CDR2: SGHTA and FQGNSA. The V gene lost 2 bases and the J gene lost 5 bases, with 22 bases spanning the gap. The CDR3 is CASSLRVLSGRRDNEQFF. Here the CDR3 DNA reads TGTGCCAGCAGCTTACGGGTGCTCAGCGGGCGTAGGGACAATGAGCAGTTCTTC.

By proportion, this clone is medium-sized. The J gene is TRBJ1-2, the V gene TRBV5-5; perhaps TRBD1 as D (6 bases). The CDR3 runs to 13 residues. V dropped 1 base and J dropped 8 bases, with 12 bases sitting between them. The germline CDR1 and CDR2 sequences are SGHKS and YYEKEE (reference sequence). The CDR3 protein is CASSLLTGDGYTF. CDR3 sequence (DNA): TGTGCCAGCAGCTTGCTGACAGGCGACGGCTACACCTTC.

The table lists this clone with a count of one. In DNA, the CDR3 is TGTGCCAGCTCACCCGGGAACCCAGATACGCAGTATTTT. Translation: CASSPGNPDTQYF. This chain uses TRBV18 with TRBJ2-3, with a tentative D call TRBD2 (5 bases). V was pared by 3 bases and J by 4 bases, with 8 bases between. The CDR3 has 13 residues. CDR1 and CDR2 (germline): KGHSH, LQKENI.

This clone was observed a few times. J is TRBJ1-5 and V is TRBV19; no reliable D call. The length of the CDR3 is 14 residues. Germline loops: CDR1 LNHDA, CDR2 SQIVND (reference sequence). Trimming left V 3 bases short and J 7 bases short, with 13 bases between. CDR3 loop: CASSMNRNKQPQHF. The CDR3, as DNA: TGTGCCAGTAGTATGAACAGAAACAAGCAGCCCCAGCATTTT. The full variable domain, completed using reference TRBV19 and TRBJ1-5, is DGGITQSPKYLFRKEGQNVTLSCEQNLNHDAMYWYRQDPGQGLRLIYYSQIVNDFQKGDIAEGYSVSREKKESFPLTVTSAQKNPTAFYLCASSMNRNKQPQHFGDGTRLSIL.

The chain uses TRBV6-5 and TRBJ1-5, with no clear D. Deletions cut 2 bases from V and 7 bases from J, with 12 bases between. The CDR3 runs to 14 residues. Germline V gene data show CDR1 as MNHEY and CDR2 as SVGAGI. Here the CDR3 DNA reads TGTGCCAGCAGTTACGAGATAGGGCGCCAGCCCCAGCATTTT. It codes for CASSYEIGRQPQHF.

The chain is built from TRBV7-8 and TRBJ2-7; a possible D gene is TRBD1 (6 bases). Looked up from germline, CDR1 is SGHVS and CDR2 is FQNEAQ. Trimming pared 7 bases from V and 0 bases from J, leaving 13 bases between. This CDR3 contains 14 residues. The CDR3 sequence is CASTPTTGSYEQYF. The DNA of the CDR3 is TGTGCCAGCACGCCTACGACAGGCTCCTACGAGCAGTACTTC.

The chain carries TRBV27 and TRBJ1-1, with D maybe TRBD1 (6 bases). Deletions cut 5 bases from V and 2 bases from J, with 18 bases between. The germline CDR1 and CDR2 sequences are MNHEY and SMNVEV (reference sequence). This CDR3 comprises 16 residues. CDR3: CASSPWGAGGNTEAFF. The CDR3 DNA is TGTGCCAGCAGTCCTTGGGGGGCCGGAGGAAACACTGAAGCTTTCTTT.

V gene TRBV6-5 combines with J gene TRBJ1-4, with D possibly TRBD1 on 5 matching bases. Trimming removed 2 bases at V and 0 bases at J, with 7 bases between. The CDR3 is 15 residues long. CDR1 is MNHEY and CDR2 is SVGAGI in the germline V gene. The CDR3 nucleotides are TGTGCCAGCAGTTACGAACAGGCAACTAATGAAAAACTGTTTTTT. Its translation is CASSYEQATNEKLFF.

CDR3 in DNA: TGTGCCAGTAGTAGAAGGACTAGCGGGAGGTCCGGGGAGCAGTTCTTC. It is translated as CASSRRTSGRSGEQFF. The genes are TRBV19 and TRBJ2-1, with 14 bases identical to TRBD2. The CDR3 extends over 16 amino acids. J gave up 10 bases and V 4 bases, and 9 bases lay outside the gene matches. CDR1 LNHDA and CDR2 SQIVND come from the germline V gene (reference sequence).

The chain is built from TRBV19 and TRBJ1-5, with a weak D call TRBD1 (5 bases). Per germline, CDR1 LNHDA and CDR2 SQIVND (reference sequence). The CDR3 runs 17 residues. V lost 5 bases and J 3 bases, leaving 20 bases between the germline ends. CDR3 loop: CASSSRGGGAANQPQHF. CDR3 in DNA: TGTGCCAGTAGTTCCCGGGGGGGAGGAGCCGCCAATCAGCCCCAGCATTTT.

The chain links TRBV7-3 to TRBJ1-1, with D unclear. V was pared by 5 bases and J by 0 bases, with 7 bases between. The germline V gene encodes CDR1 SGHTA and CDR2 FQGTGA. This CDR3 region has 13 residues. CDR3 DNA sequence: TGTGCCAGCAGCCAGGACCTGAACACTGAAGCTTTCTTT. Its translation is CASSQDLNTEAFF.

The CDR3 region has the DNA TGTGCCAGCAGTTACTCGACAGGGCTTAATGAAAAACTGTTTTTT. Its protein product is CASSYSTGLNEKLFF. This chain connects TRBV6-5 to TRBJ1-4, with 7 bases fitting TRBD1. After removal of 0 bases from V and 4 bases from J, the junction contained 2 bases not matched to a gene. Germline CDR1 reads MNHEY; CDR2 reads SVGAGI. The CDR3 extends over 15 amino acids.

V gene TRBV18 combines with J gene TRBJ2-7, with D perhaps TRBD2 (6 bases). Per the germline V gene, CDR1 is KGHSH and CDR2 is LQKENI. This CDR3 comprises 15 residues. Trimming removed 3 bases at V and 3 bases at J, with 15 bases between. In nucleotides, the CDR3 is TGTGCCAGCTCACCTCCGGGACTCTCTAACTACGAGCAGTACTTC. The encoded protein is CASSPPGLSNYEQYF.

The chain joins TRBV19 to TRBJ2-5; 8 bases match TRBD1. V was clipped by 3 bases and J by 3 bases; unmatched bases: 15. There are 18 residues in the CDR3. The germline V gene has CDR1 LNHDA and CDR2 SQIVND (reference sequence). The chain's CDR3 is CASSMGGRGPKGEETQYF. In DNA form, the CDR3 reads TGTGCCAGTAGTATGGGGGGCAGGGGGCCGAAGGGAGAAGAGACCCAGTACTTC.